Sequencing of this T cell receptor beta chain was carried out in a study of T cells expressing NK-cell markers. Study-level information: From sorted CD3+CD56+NKG2C+, CD3+CD56+NKG2C- and CD3+CD56-NKG2C+ T cells came the TCR beta repertoires. Seven HCMV-seropositive donors and one seronegative donor made up the eight sequenced donors.

The CDR3 runs 14 residues. Using the 5' RACE reads, TCRdb records one entry per CDR3 protein without DNA. The sample includes some 120,000 distinct CDR3 sequences. The TCR sequence derives from a woman between 18 and 70 years old in good health. The V and J genes are TRBV12-3 or TRBV12-4 and TRBJ2-2; TCRdb proposes TRBD1, but this gene call is untestable without DNA. Sequences were obtained from blood T cells: a sorted CD56 or NKG2C T cell subset, CD4+ or CD8+ T cells, or bulk PBMC T cells (not recorded which). The CDR3 loop is CASSLWGEAGELFF.